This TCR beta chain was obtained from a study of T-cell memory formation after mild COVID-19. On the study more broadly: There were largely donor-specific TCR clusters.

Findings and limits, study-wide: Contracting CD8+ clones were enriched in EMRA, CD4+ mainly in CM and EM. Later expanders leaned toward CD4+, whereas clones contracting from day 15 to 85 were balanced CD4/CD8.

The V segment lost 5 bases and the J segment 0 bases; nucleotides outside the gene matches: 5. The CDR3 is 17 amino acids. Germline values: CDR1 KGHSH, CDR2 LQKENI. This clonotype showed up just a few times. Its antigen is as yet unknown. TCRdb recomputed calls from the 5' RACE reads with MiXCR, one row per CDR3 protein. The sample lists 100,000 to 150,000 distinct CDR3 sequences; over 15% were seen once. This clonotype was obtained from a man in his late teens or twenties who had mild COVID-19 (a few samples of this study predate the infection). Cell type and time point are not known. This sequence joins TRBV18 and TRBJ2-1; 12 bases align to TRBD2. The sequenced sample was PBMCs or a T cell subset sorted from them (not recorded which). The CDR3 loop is CASSFPSGGASYNEQFF. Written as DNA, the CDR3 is TGTGCCAGCTCATTTCCTAGCGGGGGGGCCTCCTACAATGAGCAGTTCTTC.